Here is one TCR beta chain with its context. The CDR3 runs 14 residues. Trimming pared 0 bases from V and 4 bases from J, leaving 13 bases between. From germline, CDR1 is DFQATT and CDR2 SNEGSKA (reference sequence). The sample is drawn from a study of CD8 T cells in Susac syndrome. Random hexamers primed reverse transcription of about 0.5 to 1 ug RNA. Across 54 Vbeta and 13 Jbeta, TCR beta CDR3 was amplified with immunoSEQ multiplex PCR. TCRdb itself ran the immunoSEQ multiplex PCR reads through MiXCR, one entry per CDR3 protein. The table lists about 66,000 distinct CDR3 sequences, about 94% of them singletons. The T cells that were sequenced for TCR beta were CD8+ and CD4+ cells from blood. TEMRA cells were enriched by FACS, while CD8+ and CD4+ T cells were obtained through a negative isolation that was performed magnetically.

The sample comprised CD8+ T cells from PBMCs. The clonotype originates from a human donor with multiple sclerosis. The genes are TRBV20-1 and TRBJ2-7, with a weak D call TRBD1 (5 bases). This CDR3 is CSARDVAGHYEQYF. CDR3 sequence (DNA): TGCAGTGCTAGAGATGTGGCAGGGCATTACGAGCAGTACTTC.